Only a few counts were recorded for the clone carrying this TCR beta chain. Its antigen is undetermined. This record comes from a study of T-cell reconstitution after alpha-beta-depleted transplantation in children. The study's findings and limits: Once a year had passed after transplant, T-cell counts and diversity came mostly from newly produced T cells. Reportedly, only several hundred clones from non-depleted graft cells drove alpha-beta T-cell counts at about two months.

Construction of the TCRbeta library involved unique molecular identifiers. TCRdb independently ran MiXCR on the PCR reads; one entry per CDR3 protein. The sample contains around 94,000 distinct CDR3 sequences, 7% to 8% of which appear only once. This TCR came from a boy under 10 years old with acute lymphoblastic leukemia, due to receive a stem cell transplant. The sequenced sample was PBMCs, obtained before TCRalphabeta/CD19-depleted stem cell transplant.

For the CDR3, the DNA is TGTGCCAGCGGGACTAGTGACACCGGGGAGCTGTTTTTT. The encoded protein is CASGTSDTGELFF. The V and J genes are TRBV6-4 and TRBJ2-2; 8 bases fit TRBD2. The germline CDR1 and CDR2 sequences are MRHNA and SNTAGT. The CDR3 is 13 amino acids. The junction had 2 bases not matched to a gene; V was cut back by 8 bases and J by 3 bases.